A single sample gave rise to the 21 T cell receptor beta chains below, sequenced in a study of PD-1 blockade in classical Hodgkin lymphoma. The time point: cycle 4 day 1 (C4D1), after 5 to 7 weeks of nivolumab. Each of the patients experienced relapse following autologous stem cell transplantation, and their brentuximab vedotin exposure differed. Negative selection with magnetic separation was used to purify CD4+ T cells from thawed PBMCs. Assay: immunoSEQ multiplex PCR; the TCRdb copy retains only in-frame clones and omits some. This sample carries a few thousand clones, about 79% of them seen once, and the ten largest clones take around 3.5%. The sample was CD4+ T cells from blood, taken before the fourth cycle of nivolumab. These receptors were obtained from a human donor with classical Hodgkin lymphoma.

The chain employs TRBV6-5 and TRBJ2-4, with a tentative D call TRBD1 (6 bases). V lost 4 bases and J 0 bases, leaving 10 bases between the germline ends. The length of the CDR3 is 15 residues. CDR1 is MNHEY, CDR2 SVGAGI, per germline. CDR3 amino acids: CASSLGAVAKNIQYF. The CDR3 bases are TGTGCCAGCAGTTTGGGGGCTGTAGCCAAAAACATTCAGTACTTC.

The chain couples TRBV18 to TRBJ2-7, with TRBD1 matching over 9 bases. CDR3 length equals 15 residues. The germline V gene has CDR1 KGHSH and CDR2 LQKENI. With V trimmed by 3 bases and J by 0 bases, 3 bases remained unmatched. The CDR3 loop is CASSPGTGLSYEQYF. CDR3 sequence (DNA): TGTGCCAGCTCACCCGGGACAGGGCTCTCCTACGAGCAGTACTTC.

The chain carries TRBV2 and TRBJ2-1; TRBD2 matches at 14 bases. There are 16 residues in the CDR3. V shed 1 base and J 5 bases; nucleotides not matched to a gene: 1. Per the germline V gene, CDR1 is SNHLY and CDR2 is FYNNEI. The CDR3 nucleotides are TGTGCCAGCAGTGAAGAGGGACTAGCGGGGGACAATGAGCAGTTCTTC. It encodes CASSEEGLAGDNEQFF.

V is TRBV5-1 and J is TRBJ1-1; weak D call: TRBD1 (6 bases). The CDR3 consists of 13 residues. V shed 4 bases and J shed 9 bases, with 16 bases lying between them. From germline, CDR1 is SGHRS and CDR2 YFSETQ. Here the CDR3 reads CASSPKAGAQAFF. In DNA, the CDR3 is TGCGCCAGCAGCCCTAAGGCGGGGGCACAAGCTTTCTTT.

The V call is TRBV19, the J call TRBJ2-1, with TRBD2 as a possible D gene (6 bases). CDR3 length equals 15 residues. V gave up 3 bases and J gave up 9 bases, with 18 bases separating them. Germline V gives CDR1 LNHDA, CDR2 SQIVND (reference sequence). CDR3 coding DNA: TGTGCCAGTAGTATTTCCCCAGGGCGGCGGGGTGAGCAGTTCTTC. Protein: CASSISPGRRGEQFF.

The genes are TRBV10-3 and TRBJ1-5; D is undetermined. In germline, CDR1 is ENHRY, CDR2 SYGVKD. The CDR3 contains 12 residues. V was trimmed by 8 bases and J by 1 base, leaving 6 bases between them. The CDR3 loop is CAIAGSNQPQHF. The DNA of the CDR3 is TGTGCCATCGCGGGGAGCAATCAGCCCCAGCATTTT.

A few counts support this clone. This chain uses TRBV7-2 with TRBJ2-2; TRBD2 agrees at 7 bases. From germline, CDR1 is SGHTA and CDR2 FQGNSA. Trimming took 0 bases from V and 5 from J; bases not matched to a gene: 6. The CDR3 length is 16 residues. CDR3: CASSLATAGVTGELFF. The CDR3 coding sequence is TGTGCCAGCAGCTTAGCTACGGCGGGGGTGACCGGGGAGCTGTTTTTT.

The V call is TRBV27, the J call TRBJ1-2; D might be TRBD1 (6 bases). The CDR3 is made up of 14 amino acids. Germline V gene lookup returns CDR1 MNHEY and CDR2 SMNVEV (reference sequence). Trimming stripped 5 bases from V and 4 bases from J, with 14 bases between. The CDR3 nucleotides are TGTGCCAGCAGTCCCCGGGGGGGCGCCTATGGCTACACCTTC. Amino acids: CASSPRGGAYGYTF.

The chain's CDR3 is CASSDRQDRGLSYNSPLHF. DNA for the CDR3: TGTGCCAGCAGCGATAGACAAGACAGGGGCCTCTCCTATAATTCACCCCTCCACTTT. V and J are TRBV7-9 and TRBJ1-6; 8 bases line up with TRBD1. With V trimmed by 5 bases and J by 0 bases, 12 bases remained unmatched. Germline CDR1 SEHNR, CDR2 FQNEAQ (reference sequence). This CDR3 contains 19 residues. Filled out from reference TRBV7-9 and TRBJ1-6, the complete variable domain reads DTGVSQNPRHKITKRGQNVTFRCDPISEHNRLYWYRQTLGQGPEFLTYFQNEAQLEKSRLLSDRFSAERPKGSFSTLEIQRTEQGDSAMYLCASSDRQDRGLSYNSPLHFGNGTRLTVT.

This chain uses TRBV19 with TRBJ1-5; D is unclear. The germline V and J ends were trimmed by 7 bases and 4 bases, with 11 bases remaining between them. CDR1 and CDR2 from the germline V gene are LNHDA and SQIVND (reference sequence). CDR3 length: 13 amino acids. DNA of the CDR3: TGTGCCAGTACCTCCGGAGGGAATCAGCCCCAGCATTTT. This sequence encodes CASTSGGNQPQHF.

This rearrangement joins TRBV2 to TRBJ2-3; D possibly corresponds to TRBD1 (7 bases). This CDR3 contains 14 residues. The V end was cut by 5 bases, the J end by 5 bases, with 14 bases between. CDR1 is SNHLY and CDR2 is FYNNEI in the germline V gene. CDR3 protein: CASSPQGREDTQYF. The CDR3, as DNA: TGTGCCAGCAGTCCACAGGGGCGGGAAGATACGCAGTATTTT.

The V and J genes are TRBV7-8 and TRBJ2-1; the match to TRBD1 covers 11 bases. The CDR3 runs to 16 residues. In germline, CDR1 is SGHVS, CDR2 FQNEAQ. V lost 5 bases and J lost 10; bases outside the gene matches: 13. CDR3 sequence: CASSPAGTGGDWEQFF. CDR3 coding DNA: TGTGCCAGCAGCCCAGCCGGGACAGGGGGAGATTGGGAGCAGTTCTTC. The complete variable domain, with remaining parts taken from reference TRBV7-8 and TRBJ2-1, reads GAGVSQSPRYKVAKRGQDVALRCDPISGHVSLFWYQQALGQGPEFLTYFQNEAQLDKSGLPSDRFFAERPEGSVSTLKIQRTQQEDSAVYLCASSPAGTGGDWEQFFGPGTRLTVL.

The chain uses TRBV7-2 and TRBJ2-7; 8 bases map to TRBD2. Trimming removed 5 bases from V and 5 bases from J; junction bases left unmatched: 11. The germline gives CDR1 SGHTA, CDR2 FQGNSA. The CDR3 contains 15 residues. In DNA form, the CDR3 reads TGTGCCAGCAGCGTCCAGAGCGGGGGACCGAACGAGCAGTACTTC. Translated, it gives CASSVQSGGPNEQYF.

The chain has TRBV6-5 and TRBJ1-2; possible D gene TRBD1, 5 bases. Between the trimmed V and J ends, which lost 6 bases and 4 bases, there was a span of 9 bases. The CDR3 has 12 amino acids. The germline CDR1 and CDR2 sequences are MNHEY and SVGAGI. The CDR3 loop is CASSFDSYGYTF. The CDR3 bases are TGTGCCAGCAGCTTTGACAGCTATGGCTACACCTTC.

The chain couples TRBV5-4 to TRBJ2-1; 8 bases are a match to TRBD2. Germline trimming cut 4 bases from V and 5 bases from J; bases unmatched to any gene: 5. CDR1 and CDR2 (germline): SGHNT, YYREEE (reference sequence). The CDR3 spans 14 residues. CDR3 sequence (DNA): TGTGCCAGCAGCCCGGGACTAGGCAACAATGAGCAGTTCTTC. It is translated as CASSPGLGNNEQFF.

The chain combines TRBV21-1 with TRBJ2-7. TRBV21-1 is marked as a pseudogene. The CDR3 runs to 15 residues. The CDR3 region has the DNA TGTGCCAGCAGCAAGGCCGGGCGCTCCTCCTACGAGCAGTACTTC. As protein: CASSKAGRSSYEQYF.

The CDR3 sequence is CASSLGSGWDQPQHF. The DNA of the CDR3 is TGTGCCAGCAGCTTAGGGTCTGGGTGGGATCAGCCCCAGCATTTT. The chain recombines TRBV7-2 with TRBJ1-5; D gene uncertain. The CDR3 is 15 residues long. Germline assignment: CDR1 SGHTA and CDR2 FQGNSA. Trimming pared 1 base from V and 5 bases from J, leaving 12 bases between.

The chain has TRBV9 and TRBJ1-2, with a tentative D call TRBD1 (5 bases). CDR1 is SGDLS, CDR2 YYNGEE, per germline. The CDR3 totals 14 residues. V gave up 0 bases and J gave up 8 bases, with 14 bases separating them. This CDR3 reads CASSVGKVWGGYTF. The CDR3 DNA reads as TGTGCCAGCAGCGTAGGGAAGGTTTGGGGCGGCTACACCTTC. Based on the CDR3 plus reference TRBV9 and TRBJ1-2, the full variable domain is DSGVTQTPKHLITATGQRVTLRCSPRSGDLSVYWYQQSLDQGLQFLIQYYNGEERAKGNILERFSAQQFPDLHSELNLSSLELGDSALYFCASSVGKVWGGYTFGSGTRLTVV.

This chain joins TRBV5-8 and TRBJ1-4; 7 bases are a match to TRBD1. The CDR3 totals 15 residues. Germline V gene sequence: CDR1 SGHTS, CDR2 YDEGEE. The V segment lost 2 bases and the J segment 4 bases; nucleotides outside the gene matches: 5. The CDR3 spells CASSFGQEGNEKLFF. The CDR3 DNA reads TGTGCCAGCAGCTTCGGACAGGAGGGTAATGAAAAACTGTTTTTT.

The chain is built from TRBV11-2 and TRBJ1-4; 11 positions agree with TRBD1. Unmatched junction bases numbered 16, after V lost 5 bases and J lost 8 bases. The CDR3 has 18 amino acids. Germline assignment: CDR1 SGHAT and CDR2 FQNNGV. CDR3 region: CASSIFGRTGGPPEKLFF. The CDR3, as DNA: TGTGCCAGCAGCATTTTCGGCAGGACAGGGGGCCCACCGGAAAAACTGTTTTTT.

The chain employs TRBV27 and TRBJ1-1, with D possibly TRBD1 on 6 matching bases. Germline CDR1 MNHEY, CDR2 SMNVEV (reference sequence). Trimming shortened V by 4 bases and J by 4 bases, and 16 bases separated the two germline ends. There are 15 residues in the CDR3. The CDR3 DNA reads TGTGCCAGCAGTTCTCCCAGGGGCGCGGGCACTGAAGCTTTCTTT. Amino acids: CASSSPRGAGTEAFF.